The entry that follows covers one T cell receptor beta chain sequence. Its target is not known. This entry belongs to a study of OX40 agonist ivuxolimab in advanced cancers. Across the whole study: Earlier treatment with anti-PD-1, anti-PD-L1 or anti-CTLA-4 was permitted, and around 43% had received some. Study results and caveats: Clonal expansion by week 6 occurred in CD4+ and CD8+ blood T cells (at 0.1 to 3.0 mg/kg). In general, CD8+ T cells held more expanded clones than CD4+ did, on average.

Samples of blood were obtained at baseline, on cycle 4 day 1, and on cycle 7 day 1. The method was immunoSEQ multiplex PCR; TCRdb's version includes in-frame clones alone and lacks a portion of them. This sample has more than 80,000 clones, with about 90% found just once. This CDR3 is built from 13 residues. CDR1 and CDR2 (germline): MNHEY, SMNVEV (reference sequence). Trimming took off 3 bases at V and 1 base at J, with 6 bases between the two ends. This clonotype was obtained from an adult with an advanced solid tumor such as melanoma, head and neck, liver or kidney cancer. V usage is TRBV27 and J usage is TRBJ1-1; D unclear. The specimen comprised CD4+ or CD8+ T cells sorted from blood, sampled in a trial of the OX40 agonist ivuxolimab. The CDR3 loop is CASSFGSNTEAFF. The CDR3 DNA follows: TGTGCCAGCAGTTTTGGATCGAACACTGAAGCTTTCTTT.